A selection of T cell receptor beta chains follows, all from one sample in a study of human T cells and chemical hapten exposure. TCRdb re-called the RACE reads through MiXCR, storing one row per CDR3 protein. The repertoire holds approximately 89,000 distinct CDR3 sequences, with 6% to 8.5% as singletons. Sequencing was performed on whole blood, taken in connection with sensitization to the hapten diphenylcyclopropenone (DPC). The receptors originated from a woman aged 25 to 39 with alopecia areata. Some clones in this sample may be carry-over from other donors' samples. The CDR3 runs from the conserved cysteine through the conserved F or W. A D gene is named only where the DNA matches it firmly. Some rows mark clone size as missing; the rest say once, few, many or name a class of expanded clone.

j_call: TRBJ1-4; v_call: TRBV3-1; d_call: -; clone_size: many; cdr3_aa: CASQSFGMGRHNEKLFF; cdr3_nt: TGTGCCAGCCAGAGTTTTGGAATGGGGCGCCATAATGAAAAACTGTTTTTT
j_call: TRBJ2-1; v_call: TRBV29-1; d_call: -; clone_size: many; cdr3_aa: CSVLSRGFYNEQFF; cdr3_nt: TGCAGCGTCTTGTCCAGAGGGTTCTACAATGAGCAGTTCTTC
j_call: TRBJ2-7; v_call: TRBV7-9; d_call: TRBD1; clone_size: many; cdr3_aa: CASITGEKKTYEQYF; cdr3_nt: TGTGCCAGTATTACAGGGGAAAAGAAAACCTACGAGCAGTACTTC
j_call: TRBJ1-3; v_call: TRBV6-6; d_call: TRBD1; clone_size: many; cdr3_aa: CASGIQGANTIYF; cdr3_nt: TGTGCCAGCGGAATACAGGGGGCGAACACCATATATTTT
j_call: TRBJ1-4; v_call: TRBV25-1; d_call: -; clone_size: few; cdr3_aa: CASSLNRGHLSGEKLFF; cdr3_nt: TGTGCCAGCAGTCTCAATCGGGGCCACCTCTCCGGTGAAAAACTGTTTTTT
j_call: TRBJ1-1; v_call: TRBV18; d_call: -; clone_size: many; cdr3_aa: CASSPRSRGTNTEAFF; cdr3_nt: TGTGCCAGCTCACCACGTAGTCGGGGGACGAACACTGAAGCTTTCTTT
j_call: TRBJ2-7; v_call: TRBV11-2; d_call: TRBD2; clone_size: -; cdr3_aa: CASSPGSLLADSYEQYF; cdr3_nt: TGTGCCAGCAGCCCAGGGTCACTACTAGCGGACTCCTACGAGCAGTACTTC
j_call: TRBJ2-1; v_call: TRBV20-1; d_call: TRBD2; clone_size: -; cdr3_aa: CSARDTAGSYNEQFF; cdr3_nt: TGCAGTGCTAGAGATACAGCGGGGTCCTACAATGAGCAGTTCTTC
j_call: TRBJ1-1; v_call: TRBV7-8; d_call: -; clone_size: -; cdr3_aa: CASSLDSRAGATEAFF; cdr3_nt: TGTGCCAGCAGCTTAGATTCGAGAGCGGGTGCCACTGAAGCTTTCTTT
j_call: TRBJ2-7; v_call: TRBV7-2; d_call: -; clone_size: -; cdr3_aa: CASSLYSGVGYEQYF; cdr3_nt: TGTGCCAGCAGCTTATATAGTGGAGTAGGCTACGAGCAGTACTTC
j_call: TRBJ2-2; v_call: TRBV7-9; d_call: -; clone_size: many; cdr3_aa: CASSLVGGTGELFF; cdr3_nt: TGTGCCAGCAGCTTAGTAGGAGGCACCGGGGAGCTGTTTTTT
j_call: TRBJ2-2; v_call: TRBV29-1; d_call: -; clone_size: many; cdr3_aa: CSVVGLGLTGELFF; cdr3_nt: TGCAGCGTTGTCGGGCTAGGGCTGACCGGGGAGCTGTTTTTT
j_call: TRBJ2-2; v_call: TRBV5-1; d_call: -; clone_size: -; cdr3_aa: CASSFDSLVTGELFF; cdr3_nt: TGCGCCAGCAGCTTCGACAGTTTGGTCACCGGGGAGCTGTTTTTT
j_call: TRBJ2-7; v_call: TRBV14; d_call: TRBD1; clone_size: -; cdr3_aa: CASSQNRFGTDYEQYF; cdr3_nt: TGTGCCAGCAGCCAAAATCGGTTCGGGACAGACTACGAGCAGTACTTC
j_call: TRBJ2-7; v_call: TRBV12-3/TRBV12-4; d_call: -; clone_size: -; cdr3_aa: CASSPRANYEQYF; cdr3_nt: TGTGCCAGCAGTCCCCGGGCTAACTACGAGCAGTACTTC
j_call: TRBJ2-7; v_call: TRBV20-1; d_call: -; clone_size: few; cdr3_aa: CSARDEGGGRSYEQYF; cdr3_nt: TGCAGTGCTAGAGATGAAGGCGGGGGCCGCTCCTACGAGCAGTACTTC
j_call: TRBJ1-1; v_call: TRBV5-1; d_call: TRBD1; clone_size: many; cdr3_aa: CASSLTGTVNTEAFF; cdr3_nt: TGCGCCAGCAGCTTAACCGGGACAGTCAACACTGAAGCTTTCTTT
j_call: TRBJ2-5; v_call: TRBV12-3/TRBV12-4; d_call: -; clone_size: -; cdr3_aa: CASSLAGHRAQETQYF; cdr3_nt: TGTGCCAGCAGTTTAGCGGGACATAGGGCGCAAGAGACCCAGTACTTC
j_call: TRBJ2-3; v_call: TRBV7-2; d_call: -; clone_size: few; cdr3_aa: CASSKMAHTQYF; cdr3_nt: TGTGCCAGCTCAAAAATGGCACATACGCAGTATTTT